This T cell receptor beta chain was recorded in a study of cytotoxic CD8 clonotypes in ibrutinib-treated CLL. Overall study: Within the patient group, eleven to twelve were relapsed/refractory and about 15 treatment-naive, and 17 were IGHV unmutated. Response sampling occurred after a median approximately eleven months of treatment (range 6 to 36). General study results and limits: Clonotypes that were public were uncommon, and they contracted or stayed stable on treatment. Relative to age-matched healthy donors, clonality at baseline was higher, and it tracked circulating CD8+ T-cell counts.

The length of the CDR3 is 13 residues. Using immunoSEQ multiplex PCR, the repertoire was profiled, and TCRdb retains in-frame clones only, with some absent. The sample gives roughly 76,000 clones, 80% of which show up once; roughly 7.7% is in the top ten. In its sample, this clone was seen a few times. Its target is not known. The chain combines TRBV12-2 with TRBJ1-2. TRBV12-2 has pseudogene status. The TCR was taken from a human donor with chronic lymphocytic leukemia. The sample was PBMCs, taken at disease progression, from a patient treated with ibrutinib. The CDR3 DNA follows: TGTGCAAGTCGCTTAGGACGGGACTATGGCTACACCTTC. Amino acids: CASRLGRDYGYTF.